These 26 T cell receptor beta chains were all obtained from the same sample, sequenced in a study of T cells in Graves' hyperthyroidism and ophthalmopathy. RNA transcripts provided the source from which TCR beta CDR3 regions were amplified. An initial round of RT-PCR targeting the TCR CDR3 relied on the HTBI primer set. TCRdb called the multiplex PCR reads again in MiXCR, with one record for every CDR3 protein. The table lists about 640,000 distinct CDR3 sequences, roughly 15% of them singletons. The sample taken for sequencing was blood. Source of these receptors: a woman in her fifties or sixties with Graves' ophthalmopathy.

This chain connects TRBV19 to TRBJ2-1, with 15 bases identical to TRBD2. The CDR3 contains 16 residues. V shed 6 bases, J shed 8 bases, and the junction held 8 bases outside the gene matches. Germline V gives CDR1 LNHDA, CDR2 SQIVND (reference sequence). In DNA, the CDR3 is TGTGCCAGTAGACCGGGACTAGCGGGAGGTATCCATGAGCAGTTCTTC. This codes for CASRPGLAGGIHEQFF. The full variable domain, completed using reference TRBV19 and TRBJ2-1, is DGGITQSPKYLFRKEGQNVTLSCEQNLNHDAMYWYRQDPGQGLRLIYYSQIVNDFQKGDIAEGYSVSREKKESFPLTVTSAQKNPTAFYLCASRPGLAGGIHEQFFGPGTRLTVL.

The sample holds many counts of this clonotype. The chain couples TRBV5-1 to TRBJ2-2, with TRBD1 matching over 7 bases. Trimming at V came to 0 bases and at J to 4 bases, leaving 3 bases not matched to a gene. The CDR3 runs 15 residues. Germline-derived CDR1 and CDR2 are SGHRS and YFSETQ. CDR3 coding DNA: TGCGCCAGCAGCTTGGAGGGGGCGGCCACCGGGGAGCTGTTTTTT. Translating it yields CASSLEGAATGELFF.

Many counts were recorded for this clonotype. The chain carries TRBV7-2 and TRBJ2-2, with D hard to call. V was shortened by 1 base and J by 5 bases, with 8 bases between the two germline ends. This CDR3 has 14 residues. CDR1 and CDR2 from the germline V gene are SGHTA and FQGNSA. The CDR3 sequence: CASSLGSLTGELFF. CDR3 coding DNA: TGTGCCAGCAGCTTAGGGAGTCTAACCGGGGAGCTGTTTTTT.

J is TRBJ1-3 and V is TRBV20-1; a weak D match, TRBD1 (6 bases). Trimming removed 3 bases from V and 2 bases from J, with 26 bases in between. Germline assignment: CDR1 DFQATT and CDR2 SNEGSKA (reference sequence). This CDR3 contains 19 residues. As DNA, the CDR3 is TGCAGTGCTAGGGGGGGCCCCGGGACTCCCAGAGAGCCTGGAAACACCATATATTTT. This codes for CSARGGPGTPREPGNTIYF.

This clonotype was detected only a few times. The chain couples TRBV7-8 to TRBJ2-1; 9 bases are a match to TRBD2. V shed 5 bases, J shed 15 bases, and the junction held 14 bases outside the gene matches. The CDR3 runs to 14 residues. Germline CDR1 reads SGHVS; CDR2 reads FQNEAQ. The CDR3 here is CASSASGLAGSLFF. CDR3 nucleotide sequence: TGTGCCAGCAGCGCCTCAGGGCTAGCGGGAAGTCTGTTCTTC.

This clonotype was detected ten times or more. The chain recombines TRBV7-3 with TRBJ2-3; 7 nucleotides agree with TRBD2. This CDR3 spans 16 amino acids. The V segment lost 2 bases and the J segment 0 bases; nucleotides outside the gene matches: 5. The germline V gene has CDR1 SGHTA and CDR2 FQGTGA. CDR3 DNA: TGTGCCAGCAGCTTACTTCCTAGCGGAAGCACAGATACGCAGTATTTT. Translating it yields CASSLLPSGSTDTQYF.

In its sample, this clonotype was seen many times. The chain links TRBV6-1 to TRBJ2-7; TRBD1 agrees at 10 bases. The CDR3 extends over 14 amino acids. CDR1 MNHNS and CDR2 SASEGT come from the germline V gene. V shed 5 bases and J 6 bases; nucleotides not matched to a gene: 7. CDR3 residues: CASSFGTGEGEQYF. CDR3 sequence (DNA): TGTGCCAGCAGTTTCGGGACAGGGGAGGGCGAGCAGTACTTC.

This clonotype has a count of ten or more. The chain recombines TRBV20-1 with TRBJ2-5, with 8 nucleotides matching TRBD1. Per the germline V gene, CDR1 is DFQATT and CDR2 is SNEGSKA (reference sequence). J lost 5 bases, V lost 0 bases, and 5 bases had no gene match. This CDR3 comprises 14 residues. The DNA for the CDR3 is TGCAGTGCTAGAGATCGACAGGGGAAGGAGACCCAGTACTTC. Its protein product is CSARDRQGKETQYF.

This clonotype was recorded at least ten times. The rearrangement links TRBV11-2 to TRBJ2-3; D gene uncertain. Germline V gives CDR1 SGHAT, CDR2 FQNNGV. This CDR3 contains 17 residues. Trimming cost V 4 bases and J 0 bases, with 17 bases left between them. The CDR3 DNA is TGTGCCAGCAGCTCCAAGACACCCCGGCGGAGCACAGATACGCAGTATTTT. Translating it yields CASSSKTPRRSTDTQYF.

This clonotype was observed at least ten times. The chain has TRBV11-3 and TRBJ2-1; D gene ambiguous. The germline V gene encodes CDR1 SGHNT and CDR2 YENEEA. CDR3 length: 12 amino acids. Trimming took off 5 bases at V and 4 bases at J, with 6 bases between the two ends. The CDR3 loop is CASSDRYNEQFF. The CDR3 DNA reads as TGTGCCAGCAGCGACCGATACAATGAGCAGTTCTTC.

The rearrangement links TRBV12-3 or TRBV12-4 to TRBJ2-7, with D uncertain. Deletions cut 3 bases from V and 5 bases from J, with 8 bases between. The CDR3 length is 12 residues. The CDR3 sequence: CASSFYSHEQYF. In nucleotides, the CDR3 is TGTGCCAGCAGTTTCTACAGCCACGAGCAGTACTTC.

There are many counts of this clonotype. The gene calls are TRBV29-1 and TRBJ2-7; D might be TRBD2 (5 bases). This CDR3 spans 11 amino acids. The germline V gene has CDR1 SQVTM and CDR2 ANQGSEA. Trimming left V 6 bases short and J 5 bases short, with 11 bases between. The CDR3 loop reads CSVQDLNEQYF. In DNA, the CDR3 is TGCAGCGTGCAGGACTTAAACGAGCAGTACTTC.

This clonotype was observed a handful of times. The rearrangement joins TRBV4-1 to TRBJ2-5; TRBD1 or TRBD2 may be the D gene (7 bases each). Germline CDR1 reads MGHRA; CDR2 reads YSYEKL. Trimming took 0 bases from V and 0 from J, leaving 14 bases between them. This CDR3 spans 17 amino acids. For the CDR3, the DNA is TGCGCCAGCAGCCAAGAGACAGGGCGGGGGTACCAAGAGACCCAGTACTTC. This translates into CASSQETGRGYQETQYF.

This clonotype was seen at least ten times. The chain employs TRBV18 and TRBJ2-5, with D maybe TRBD2 (5 bases). Germline lookup yields CDR1 KGHSH and CDR2 LQKENI. V was shortened by 0 bases and J by 1 base, with 6 bases between the two germline ends. This CDR3 contains 14 residues. In nucleotides, the CDR3 is TGTGCCAGCTCACCACCTACTAGCCAAGAGACCCAGTACTTC. Protein sequence: CASSPPTSQETQYF.

The chain is built from TRBV5-6 and TRBJ2-7; D perhaps matches TRBD2 (5 bases). Germline values: CDR1 SGHDT, CDR2 YYEEEE. Trimming pared 4 bases from V and 5 bases from J, leaving 13 bases between. The CDR3 has 13 amino acids. CDR3 DNA sequence: TGTGCCAGCAGCCGCGGGTCGATCAACGAGCAGTACTTC. This gives the protein CASSRGSINEQYF.

This clonotype has ten or more counts. The genes are TRBV2 and TRBJ1-1; D possibly corresponds to TRBD1 (5 bases). CDR3 length: 13 residues. The V end lost 6 bases, the J end lost 0 bases, and 8 bases lay between the germline ends. CDR1 is SNHLY and CDR2 is FYNNEI in the germline V gene. The CDR3 region has the DNA TGTGCCAGCAGGGCAGGGTTGAACACTGAAGCTTTCTTT. Amino acid sequence: CASRAGLNTEAFF.

In its sample, this clonotype was seen many times. V usage is TRBV28 and J usage is TRBJ1-4, with 8 positions matching TRBD1. V was clipped by 5 bases and J by 7 bases; unmatched bases: 9. The CDR3 totals 15 residues. Germline CDR1 reads MDHEN; CDR2 reads SYDVKM. CDR3: CASSQHGQGSEKLFF. The CDR3 DNA is TGTGCCAGCAGTCAACATGGACAGGGTTCTGAAAAACTGTTTTTT.

This clonotype was seen repeatedly, ten times or more. The V and J genes are TRBV12-3 or TRBV12-4 and TRBJ2-7; 8 bases map to TRBD1. V dropped 6 bases and J dropped 3; count of bases not matched to a gene: 13. This CDR3 spans 16 amino acids. For the CDR3, the DNA is TGTGCCAGCAGCCCTTTGTATGGACAGGGACACTACGAGCAGTACTTC. Translation gives CASSPLYGQGHYEQYF.

This clonotype has a count of ten or more. V is TRBV7-2 and J is TRBJ1-2; 7 bases fit TRBD1. Germline V gives CDR1 SGHTA, CDR2 FQGNSA. Unmatched junction bases numbered 23, after V lost 5 bases and J lost 5 bases. This CDR3 has 19 amino acids. In DNA form, the CDR3 reads TGTGCCAGCAGCCCTGTTCCGGTTCAGTACTACAGGGGAGAATATGGCTACACCTTC. This codes for CASSPVPVQYYRGEYGYTF.

This clonotype has ten or more counts. The chain uses TRBV3-1 and TRBJ2-5; TRBD1 or TRBD2 may be the D gene (6 bases each). The CDR3 has 17 residues. The V end lost 0 bases, the J end lost 0 bases, and 14 bases lay between the germline ends. The V gene's germline CDR1 is LGHDT and CDR2 YNNKEL (reference sequence). The CDR3 nucleotides read TGTGCCAGCAGCCAAGATTTTCGGGGGACATACCAAGAGACCCAGTACTTC. As protein: CASSQDFRGTYQETQYF.

Many counts were recorded for this clonotype. This chain links TRBV30 with TRBJ2-2; 10 bases fit TRBD2. Losses at the gene ends were 2 bases for V and 7 bases for J; bases not matched to a gene: 10. The CDR3 has 16 residues. Germline loops: CDR1 GTSNPN, CDR2 SVGIG (reference sequence). The CDR3 region is CAWSYVALAGVGELFF. The CDR3 nucleotides read TGTGCCTGGAGTTATGTGGCTCTAGCGGGAGTCGGGGAGCTGTTTTTT.

A few counts support this clonotype. V usage is TRBV15 and J usage is TRBJ2-3, with 7 bases that match TRBD2. CDR3 size: 15 residues. Germline V gene lookup returns CDR1 LNHNV and CDR2 YYDKDF (reference sequence). The V segment lost 1 base and the J segment 8 bases; nucleotides outside the gene matches: 9. CDR3 nucleotides: TGTGCCACCAGCAGAGTGGGCGGGAGTCAGGGTACGCAGTATTTT. Translating it yields CATSRVGGSQGTQYF.

This clonotype was found many times. The chain carries TRBV7-9 and TRBJ2-5; D is possibly TRBD1 or TRBD2 (6 bases each). V lost 1 base to trimming and J lost 4 bases, with 13 bases between them. Germline V CDR1 and CDR2: SEHNR, FQNEAQ (reference sequence). This CDR3 contains 15 residues. CDR3 sequence (DNA): TGTGCCAGCAGCTTAGATGGGGGGCGCCGAGAGACCCAGTACTTC. As protein: CASSLDGGRRETQYF.

In its sample, this clonotype was seen many times. The chain couples TRBV2 to TRBJ2-5, with 10 bases fitting TRBD1. With V trimmed by 5 bases and J by 3 bases, 6 bases remained unmatched. CDR3 size: 15 residues. Germline lookup yields CDR1 SNHLY and CDR2 FYNNEI. The CDR3 protein is CASSKQGTGEETQYF. As DNA, the CDR3 is TGTGCCAGCAGTAAACAAGGGACAGGGGAAGAGACCCAGTACTTC.

This clonotype was observed a few times. This chain links TRBV20-1 with TRBJ2-7; 10 bases line up with TRBD2. The J segment lost 0 bases and the V segment lost 3 bases, leaving 2 bases of the junction unmatched. Looked up from germline, CDR1 is DFQATT and CDR2 is SNEGSKA (reference sequence). This CDR3 spans 14 amino acids. CDR3 sequence reads: CSASTSGVSYEQYF. CDR3 DNA: TGCAGTGCTAGTACTAGCGGGGTCTCCTACGAGCAGTACTTC.

The count of this clonotype is one. The CDR3 protein is CASSYSRPRDNQFF. The DNA for the CDR3 is TGTGCCAGCAGTTACTCTCGCCCCCGGGACAATCAGTTCTTC. The chain is built from TRBV6-5 and TRBJ2-1; tentative D call: TRBD1 (6 bases). Per the germline V gene, CDR1 is MNHEY and CDR2 is SVGAGI. Trimming took 0 bases from V and 13 from J, leaving 16 bases between them. The CDR3 spans 14 residues.